This T cell receptor (beta chain) was sequenced in a study of siplizumab effects on memory and regulatory T cells. Study-level findings and limits: Siplizumab caused a significant drop in alloreactive sequences traceable to unstimulated CD4+ memory cells.

On this clone itself: What it binds is unknown.

In germline, CDR1 is GTSNPN, CDR2 SVGIG (reference sequence). The CDR3 runs 13 residues. Between the trimmed V and J ends, which lost 0 bases and 6 bases, there was a span of 12 bases. Assays examined approximately 99,000 TCR templates per sample. The protocol was immunoSEQ multiplex PCR, while the TCRdb copy is restricted to in-frame clones and leaves out a portion. The data hold 100,000 or so clones, with less than 95% observed a single time. The V and J genes are TRBV30 and TRBJ2-7, with D tentatively TRBD1 or TRBD2 (6 bases each). The sample consisted of Tregs sorted from blood. This TCR came from a human donor in good health. The CDR3, as DNA: TGTGCCTGGAGTGTACGTTGGGGGGCCGAGCAGTACTTC. It yields the protein CAWSVRWGAEQYF.